This is a list of T cell receptor beta chains from one sample in a study of response to subunit inactivated influenza vaccine. TCRdb fed the RT-PCR reads into MiXCR, producing one record per CDR3 protein. The sample has about 520,000 distinct CDR3 sequences, approximately 7.8% seen once. Sequenced material: PBMCs from blood, taken less than 30 months after vaccination. The receptors shown here come from a man aged 45-69 years who received an inactivated influenza vaccine. Each CDR3 is given with its conserved first and last residue. D genes are given only for firm matches. Size is omitted from some rows. Given values are once, few, many or a class for expanded clones.

d_call clone_size j_call cdr3_length v_call cdr3_aa cdr3_nt
TRBD1 many TRBJ1-4 15 TRBV5-1 CASSSAGTGGEKLFF TGCGCCAGCAGCTCAGCCGGGACAGGCGGGGAAAAACTGTTTTTT
NA many TRBJ2-2 17 TRBV6-2/TRBV6-3 CASSPSRGQSNTGELFF TGTGCCAGCAGTCCCAGTCGTGGGCAATCGAACACCGGGGAGCTGTTTTTT
NA NA TRBJ1-2 13 TRBV6-1 CASTSTKYYGYTF TGTGCCAGCACCTCGACTAAATACTATGGCTACACCTTC
NA many TRBJ2-6 16 TRBV7-3 CASSRGLISGANVLTF TGTGCCAGCAGCCGTGGACTGATCTCTGGGGCCAACGTCCTGACTTTC
NA many TRBJ1-4 16 TRBV12-3/TRBV12-4 CASSLEQAATNEKLFF TGTGCCAGCAGTTTAGAGCAGGCCGCAACTAATGAAAAACTGTTTTTT
NA many TRBJ2-2 18 TRBV11-2 CASSMPQGSLMNTGELFF TGTGCCAGCAGCATGCCGCAGGGGTCCCTAATGAACACCGGGGAGCTGTTTTTT
NA many TRBJ1-5 14 TRBV20-1 CSARVGAGNQPQHF TGCAGTGCTAGAGTGGGGGCGGGCAATCAGCCCCAGCATTTT
TRBD1 many TRBJ1-3 15 TRBV7-9 CASSLTTGSGNTIYF TGTGCCAGCAGCTTAACGACAGGGTCTGGAAACACCATATATTTT
TRBD1 NA TRBJ2-7 16 TRBV12-3/TRBV12-4 CASKEAGTGGIGEQYF TGTGCCAGCAAAGAAGCCGGGACAGGGGGCATCGGCGAGCAGTACTTC
TRBD2 many TRBJ2-2 16 TRBV4-3 CASSQERTSATGELFF TGCGCCAGCAGCCAAGAACGGACTAGCGCCACCGGGGAGCTGTTTTTT
NA few TRBJ1-2 14 TRBV4-3 CASSQAGGFNGYTF TGCGCCAGCAGCCAAGCGGGCGGGTTCAATGGCTACACCTTC
NA NA TRBJ2-3 17 TRBV12-3/TRBV12-4 CASSSNTGSAGADTQYF TGTGCCAGCAGTTCAAACACAGGATCGGCCGGGGCAGATACGCAGTATTTT
NA many TRBJ2-7 15 TRBV20-1 CSARPFGQGGYEQYF TGCAGTGCTCGGCCCTTTGGGCAGGGGGGCTACGAGCAGTACTTC
TRBD2 few TRBJ2-1 15 TRBV11-2 CASSVAGGVSDEQFF TGTGCCAGCAGCGTAGCGGGAGGGGTTTCGGATGAGCAGTTCTTC
TRBD2 NA TRBJ2-7 16 TRBV20-1 CSAATWGASGSYEQYF TGCAGTGCAGCCACCTGGGGGGCTAGCGGGAGTTACGAGCAGTACTTC
NA many TRBJ1-5 14 TRBV20-1 CSARPHRDYQPQHF TGCAGTGCTAGACCACACAGGGACTATCAGCCCCAGCATTTT
TRBD1 NA TRBJ2-3 15 TRBV20-1 CSARDHRRGPDTQYF TGCAGTGCTAGAGATCACAGAAGGGGGCCAGATACGCAGTATTTT
NA many TRBJ2-1 16 TRBV5-1 CASSFLSGSSYNEQFF TGCGCCAGCAGCTTCCTAAGCGGCAGCTCCTACAATGAGCAGTTCTTC
TRBD2 few TRBJ2-7 15 TRBV20-1 CSAKKTGTGGTSGYF TGCAGTGCCAAAAAAACCGGGACAGGTGGGACTAGCGGGTACTTC
TRBD1 NA TRBJ2-5 14 TRBV20-1 CSARGQGTQETQYF TGCAGTGCTAGAGGACAGGGGACCCAAGAGACCCAGTACTTC
NA few TRBJ2-3 16 TRBV2 CASSEDWTLLMDTQYF TGTGCCAGCAGTGAAGATTGGACCTTACTAATGGATACGCAGTATTTT
NA few TRBJ2-7 11 TRBV29-1 CSVDEGHEQYF TGCAGCGTTGATGAAGGACACGAGCAGTACTTC
NA few TRBJ2-7 15 TRBV4-2 CASSQDLLGMDEQYF TGTGCCAGCAGCCAAGATCTGCTAGGGATGGACGAGCAGTACTTC
NA many TRBJ2-7 15 TRBV11-2 CASSLAGVNSYEQYF TGTGCCAGCAGCTTAGCGGGAGTGAACTCCTACGAGCAGTACTTC
NA few TRBJ1-1 12 TRBV28 CASSLRTDEAFF TGTGCCAGCAGTTTGAGGACCGACGAAGCTTTCTTT
TRBD1 NA TRBJ2-3 13 TRBV19 CASSIGQGRWQYF TGTGCCAGTAGTATAGGACAGGGAAGGTGGCAGTATTTT
TRBD1 once TRBJ2-7 14 TRBV7-6 CASSVSGTDSEQYF TGTGCCAGCAGCGTATCCGGGACAGATTCCGAGCAGTACTTC
NA NA TRBJ2-1 16 TRBV4-1 CASSQVSRSSYNEQFF TGCGCCAGCAGCCAAGTTAGTCGTAGCTCCTACAATGAGCAGTTCTTC
NA many TRBJ2-2 13 TRBV6-2/TRBV6-3 CATRGSNTGELFF TGTGCCACACGGGGTTCTAACACCGGGGAGCTGTTTTTT
TRBD2 few TRBJ2-7 16 TRBV9 CASSVGGGSALYEQYF TGTGCCAGCAGCGTAGGTGGCGGGAGCGCCCTATACGAGCAGTACTTC
NA NA TRBJ2-7 14 TRBV4-1 CASSQEVGTYEQYF TGCGCCAGCAGCCAAGAGGTGGGGACCTACGAGCAGTACTTC
NA few TRBJ2-3 15 TRBV20-1 CSARVLGIPGDTQYF TGCAGTGCTAGAGTATTAGGGATTCCGGGAGATACGCAGTATTTT
TRBD1 many TRBJ1-1 14 TRBV28 CASSFMTGAVGAFF TGTGCCAGCAGTTTTATGACAGGGGCCGTCGGAGCTTTCTTT
NA NA TRBJ2-5 15 TRBV4-1 CAGSLSGLAGETQYF TGCGCCGGCAGCCTAAGCGGACTCGCGGGAGAGACCCAGTACTTC
NA many TRBJ2-1 11 TRBV20-1 CSARDQTEQFF TGCAGTGCTAGAGATCAGACTGAGCAGTTCTTC
NA NA TRBJ2-7 16 TRBV7-8 CASSLSEGLVPLEQYF TGTGCCAGCAGCTTAAGTGAGGGTTTAGTCCCCCTCGAGCAGTACTTC
NA NA TRBJ1-2 13 TRBV29-1 CSVFSRANYGYTF TGCAGCGTTTTTTCCAGGGCTAACTATGGCTACACCTTC
TRBD1 few TRBJ1-6 14 TRBV20-1 CSARDRGNNSPLHF TGCAGTGCTAGGGACAGGGGAAACAATTCACCCCTCCACTTT
TRBD1 NA TRBJ2-7 16 TRBV28 CASSLLGTVSSYEQYF TGTGCCAGCAGTTTATTGGGGACAGTGTCGTCCTACGAGCAGTACTTC
NA NA TRBJ1-4 15 TRBV4-3 CASSQDGQVDEKLFF TGCGCCAGCAGCCAAGACGGGCAGGTGGATGAAAAACTGTTTTTT
NA many TRBJ2-2 13 TRBV5-5 CASVDSNTGELFF TGTGCCAGTGTTGACAGCAACACCGGGGAGCTGTTTTTT
NA few TRBJ2-7 14 TRBV20-1 CSARGTFRSYEQYF TGCAGTGCTAGAGGGACTTTCCGCTCCTACGAGCAGTACTTC
NA NA TRBJ1-5 13 TRBV28 CASSRGGSTPQHF TGTGCCAGCAGCCGGGGGGGAAGTACGCCCCAGCATTTT
TRBD2 few TRBJ2-7 14 TRBV5-1 CASSLAGGPHEQYF TGCGCCAGCAGCTTGGCGGGAGGGCCCCACGAGCAGTACTTC
TRBD2 NA TRBJ2-7 14 TRBV10-3 CATERLAGTYEQYF TGTGCCACCGAAAGACTAGCGGGAACCTACGAGCAGTACTTC
NA few TRBJ2-7 18 TRBV5-1 CASSLEIGSTKWVYEQYF TGCGCCAGCAGCTTGGAGATCGGCTCGACAAAATGGGTCTACGAGCAGTACTTC
NA NA TRBJ2-3 15 TRBV6-5 CASSYSGRDTDTQYF TGTGCCAGCAGTTACTCTGGCAGGGACACAGATACGCAGTATTTT
TRBD1 few TRBJ2-3 13 TRBV14 CASSPWDSPTQYF TGTGCCAGCAGCCCCTGGGACAGTCCCACGCAGTATTTT
NA NA TRBJ1-5 15 TRBV19 CASNLRWDGFWAQHF TGTGCCTCTAATCTTCGGTGGGACGGATTCTGGGCCCAGCATTTT
NA many TRBJ2-1 17 TRBV21-1 CASSKAPSGRGYNEQFF TGTGCCAGCAGCAAAGCGCCTAGCGGGAGGGGATACAATGAGCAGTTCTTC